These T cell receptor beta chains were read from a single sample in a study of cytomegalovirus exposure and HLA in healthy donors. The method was immunoSEQ multiplex PCR; TCRdb's version includes in-frame clones alone and lacks a portion of them. This table has fewer than 200,000 clones, about 72% appearing once. The sample consisted of PBMCs. These receptors originate from a human donor in good health. CDR3s include the opening cysteine and the closing phenylalanine or tryptophan. D genes are given only for firm matches. Where a row states a size, it is once, few, many or the class of an expanded clone; other rows omit it.

J gene | V gene | D gene | clone size | CDR3 protein | CDR3 DNA
TRBJ2-1 | TRBV4-1 | TRBD1 | few | CASSQRLTLDRGNYNEQFF | TGCGCCAGCAGCCAACGCCTAACTCTCGACAGGGGGAACTACAATGAGCAGTTCTTC
TRBJ2-2 | TRBV1 | . | . | CTSSQVSQGPNTGELFF | TGCACCAGCAGCCAAGTGTCACAGGGGCCGAACACCGGGGAGCTGTTTTTT
TRBJ2-5 | TRBV4-1 | . | . | CASSPLGGAQETQYF | TGCGCCAGCAGCCCTTTAGGGGGGGCCCAAGAGACCCAGTACTTC
TRBJ2-2 | TRBV9 | TRBD1 | . | CASSPRQGGTGELFF | TGTGCCAGCAGCCCTCGACAGGGGGGTACCGGGGAGCTGTTTTTT
TRBJ2-3 | TRBV29-1 | . | . | CSVLGRDTQYF | TGCAGCGTTCTGGGCCGAGATACGCAGTATTTT
TRBJ1-1 | TRBV11-2 | . | . | CASSLGGRNTEAFF | TGTGCCAGCAGCTTAGGAGGGCGGAACACTGAAGCTTTCTTT
TRBJ2-3 | TRBV19 | . | once | CASSIGRRDTQYF | TGTGCCAGTAGTATAGGACGGAGAGATACGCAGTATTTT
TRBJ1-2 | TRBV5-6 | TRBD1 | . | CASMPTVTGGVFNYGYTF | TGTGCCAGCATGCCAACGGTCACAGGGGGGGTCTTTAACTATGGCTACACCTTC
TRBJ2-5 | TRBV19 | . | . | CASRHREETQYF | TGTGCCAGTAGACACAGGGAGGAGACCCAGTACTTC
TRBJ1-1 | TRBV18 | . | . | CASSPGQDTEAFF | TGTGCCAGCTCACCGGGGCAGGACACTGAAGCTTTCTTT
TRBJ1-1 | TRBV7-2 | . | . | CASSPVRVVGAEAFF | TGTGCCAGCAGCCCAGTCAGGGTCGTTGGAGCTGAAGCCTTCTTT
TRBJ2-5 | TRBV7-9 | TRBD1 | . | CASSFYPGQGSILQETQYF | TGTGCCAGCAGCTTTTACCCGGGACAGGGATCGATTTTACAAGAGACCCAGTACTTC
TRBJ2-7 | TRBV6-5 | . | . | CASSGEVGSYEQYF | TGTGCCAGCAGCGGGGAGGTCGGCAGCTACGAGCAGTACTTC
TRBJ1-1 | TRBV15 | . | . | CATSRDVRGNTEAFF | TGTGCCACCAGCAGAGACGTCCGAGGGAACACTGAAGCTTTCTTT
TRBJ1-1 | TRBV15 | . | . | CATSDLMAGGTEAFF | TGTGCCACCAGCGACCTGATGGCCGGGGGGACTGAAGCTTTCTTT
TRBJ1-4 | TRBV5-1 | TRBD1 | . | CASSLTPPGQGRANEKLFF | TGCGCCAGCAGCTTGACCCCTCCCGGACAGGGGAGGGCTAATGAAAAACTGTTTTTT
TRBJ1-4 | TRBV7-9 | . | . | CASSPKFMTGENEKLFF | TGTGCCAGCAGCCCCAAATTCATGACCGGGGAGAATGAAAAACTGTTTTTT
TRBJ2-3 | TRBV5-1 | . | . | CASSLGLASSTDTQYF | TGCGCCAGCAGCTTGGGGCTGGCCTCTAGCACAGATACGCAGTATTTT
TRBJ1-5 | TRBV29-1 | TRBD1 | . | CSVWTGSNQPQHF | TGCAGCGTCTGGACAGGGAGCAATCAGCCCCAGCATTTT
TRBJ2-6 | TRBV7-9 | . | . | CASRLGDMSSGANVLTF | TGTGCCAGTCGTTTGGGGGACATGAGCTCTGGGGCCAACGTCCTGACTTTC
TRBJ2-4 | TRBV7-9 | . | . | CASSLGGGVGAPGIQYF | TGTGCCAGCAGCTTAGGAGGGGGGGTAGGGGCGCCGGGCATTCAGTACTTC
TRBJ2-7 | TRBV20-1 | . | . | CSAFRDYEQYF | TGCAGTGCTTTCCGGGACTACGAGCAGTACTTC
TRBJ2-7 | TRBV6-1 | . | . | CASSEIGRRGYEQYF | TGTGCCAGCAGTGAGATTGGACGGAGGGGCTACGAGCAGTACTTC
TRBJ1-1 | TRBV7-6 | TRBD1 | . | CASSSGTGGEAFF | TGTGCCAGCAGCTCTGGGACAGGGGGTGAAGCTTTCTTT
TRBJ1-1 | TRBV11-3 | . | . | CASSLGGASNTEAFF | TGTGCCAGCAGCTTAGGGGGAGCCTCGAACACTGAAGCTTTCTTT
TRBJ1-1 | TRBV5-5 | . | . | CASSLWGETEAFF | TGTGCCAGCAGCTTGTGGGGGGAAACTGAAGCTTTCTTT
TRBJ2-2 | TRBV19 | . | . | CASRTTNTGELFF | TGTGCCAGTAGAACAACGAACACCGGGGAGCTGTTTTTT
TRBJ2-1 | TRBV7-8 | TRBD2 | . | CASSLQGLAVNNEQFF | TGTGCCAGCAGCCTCCAGGGACTAGCGGTGAACAATGAGCAGTTCTTC
TRBJ2-1 | TRBV2 | . | . | CASSEAEETREFF | TGTGCCAGCAGTGAAGCTGAGGAGACTAGGGAGTTCTTC
TRBJ1-2 | TRBV10-3 | TRBD1 | . | CASTGGDRSMGYTF | TGTGCCAGCACAGGGGGTGACAGGAGTATGGGCTACACCTTC
TRBJ2-3 | TRBV5-5 | TRBD2 | . | CASSWAGGTDTQYF | TGTGCCAGCAGCTGGGCGGGGGGAACAGATACGCAGTATTTT
TRBJ2-5 | TRBV5-8 | TRBD2 | . | CASSYRISGGKRGTQYF | TGTGCCAGCAGTTACCGGATTAGCGGGGGAAAAAGGGGGACCCAGTACTTC
TRBJ2-7 | TRBV5-1 | TRBD1 | . | CASSLGDRVAEQYF | TGCGCCAGCAGCTTGGGGGACAGGGTTGCCGAGCAGTACTTC
TRBJ2-3 | TRBV7-6 | TRBD1 | . | CASSSRQGNGSDTQYF | TGTGCCAGCAGCTCGAGACAGGGAAACGGGTCAGATACGCAGTATTTT
TRBJ1-2 | TRBV5-4 | . | . | CASSLAGFYGYTF | TGTGCCAGCAGCTTGGCAGGCTTCTATGGCTACACCTTC
TRBJ2-7 | TRBV10-3 | TRBD2 | . | CAIGLAGYEQYF | TGTGCCATCGGACTAGCGGGGTACGAGCAGTACTTC